This T cell receptor (beta chain) derives from a study of identical twins. Study findings and constraints: The study drew conclusions from cross-sectional statistical analysis, not from following the same donors. Abundant beta clonotypes from cord blood had fewer insertions, unlike memory repertoires, which showed none.

Unique molecular identifiers were present on cDNA, and template switching added a universal primer site. Using its own MiXCR run on the 5' RACE reads, TCRdb lists one record per CDR3 protein. The data hold roughly 1.6 million distinct CDR3 sequences, with around 29% observed a single time. This CDR3 is 16 amino acids long. V was clipped by 1 base and J by 2 bases, with 13 bases between them. Germline loops: CDR1 SEHNR, CDR2 FQNEAQ (reference sequence). On this clonotype itself: As yet, its antigen is unknown.

The clonotype originates from a newborn girl in good health. Sequencing input: cord blood. V usage is TRBV7-9 and J usage is TRBJ2-3, with a weak D call TRBD2 (6 bases). The CDR3 DNA follows: TGTGCCAGCAGCTTAGGCGGGGCACATACCACAGATACGCAGTATTTT. Its protein product is CASSLGGAHTTDTQYF.